The 31 T cell receptor beta chains below come from one sample, sequenced in a study of T-cell reconstitution after alpha-beta-depleted transplantation in children. Unique molecular identifiers were incorporated into the prepared TCRbeta library. TCRdb fed the PCR reads into MiXCR, producing one record per CDR3 protein. Of 700,000 to 950,000 distinct CDR3 sequences listed, under 20% are singletons. Sequences were derived from PBMCs, mostly from graft donor cells, sampled 360 days after TCRalphabeta/CD19-depleted stem cell transplant. All receptors derive from a male patient between 5 and 17 years old who had a stem cell transplant for acute lymphoblastic leukemia, so the T cells may come from the graft donor.

V gene TRBV24-1 combines with J gene TRBJ2-2, with D possibly TRBD2 on 6 matching bases. Trimming shortened V by 4 bases and J by 1 base, and 9 bases separated the two germline ends. The CDR3 contains 15 residues. Germline CDR1 KGHDR, CDR2 SFDVKD. CDR3 residues: CATSDPAGNTGELFF. DNA for the CDR3: TGTGCCACCAGTGACCCAGCGGGGAACACCGGGGAGCTGTTTTTT.

This clonotype showed up just a few times. The V call is TRBV5-1, the J call TRBJ2-3; 12 nucleotides match TRBD2. The CDR3 is 17 residues long. CDR1 SGHRS and CDR2 YFSETQ come from the germline V gene. Trimming removed 3 bases from V and 2 bases from J; junction bases left unmatched: 7. The CDR3: CASSSGLAGLLTDTQYF. CDR3 nucleotides: TGCGCCAGCAGCTCGGGACTAGCGGGCCTCCTCACAGATACGCAGTATTTT.

This clonotype was recorded a few times. The rearrangement uses TRBV29-1 and TRBJ2-3, with 7 bases that match TRBD2. The germline V gene encodes CDR1 SQVTM and CDR2 ANQGSEA. The CDR3 length is 12 residues. J lost 2 bases, V lost 6 bases, and 2 bases had no gene match. The CDR3 sequence is CSVGDYTDTQYF. For the CDR3, the DNA is TGCAGCGTGGGGGACTACACAGATACGCAGTATTTT.

DNA for the CDR3: TGTGCCAGCAGCTCAACCCGGGTAGCCAAAAACATTCAGTACTTC. Encoded protein: CASSSTRVAKNIQYF. V usage is TRBV7-9 and J usage is TRBJ2-4; the D is unclear. CDR3 size: 15 residues. With 4 bases removed from V and 0 bases from J, the gap between germline ends came to 10 bases. Germline V gene sequence: CDR1 SEHNR, CDR2 FQNEAQ (reference sequence).

This clonotype appeared many times. V gene TRBV7-2 combines with J gene TRBJ2-3; possible D gene TRBD2, 5 bases. CDR3 size: 15 residues. Germline CDR1 SGHTA, CDR2 FQGNSA. V gave up 5 bases and J gave up 7 bases, with 19 bases separating them. The CDR3 here is CASSKDVGVANTQYF. CDR3 nucleotide sequence: TGTGCCAGCAGCAAAGACGTGGGAGTCGCAAATACGCAGTATTTT.

This clonotype turned up a few times. The chain couples TRBV29-1 to TRBJ1-6; no firm D call. The length of the CDR3 is 13 residues. V was shortened by 4 bases and J by 5 bases, with 9 bases between the two germline ends. Germline lookup yields CDR1 SQVTM and CDR2 ANQGSEA. The CDR3 region has the DNA TGCAGCGTTGGGGAATCAAATAATTCACCCCTCCACTTT. Its protein product is CSVGESNNSPLHF.

The rearrangement joins TRBV11-2 to TRBJ2-7; 9 nucleotides align to TRBD1. The CDR3 is 16 amino acids. The germline gives CDR1 SGHAT, CDR2 FQNNGV. V dropped 7 bases and J dropped 3; count of bases not matched to a gene: 13. CDR3 sequence: CASTGTRGQGFYEQYF. The CDR3 nucleotides are TGTGCCAGCACCGGGACCCGGGGACAGGGTTTCTACGAGCAGTACTTC.

This clonotype was seen more than once but under ten times. The V gene is TRBV19, the J gene TRBJ1-5; D gene uncertain. V lost 8 bases and J lost 8, with 13 bases in between. This CDR3 is 12 amino acids long. CDR1 is LNHDA, CDR2 SQIVND, per germline (reference sequence). The CDR3 sequence is CASGTGPKPQHF. Written as DNA, the CDR3 is TGTGCCAGTGGTACGGGTCCAAAGCCCCAGCATTTT.

The sample holds many counts of this clonotype. The genes are TRBV12-3 or TRBV12-4 and TRBJ2-5; 7 bases are shared with TRBD1. The junction had 4 bases not matched to a gene; V was cut back by 5 bases and J by 1 base. The CDR3 is 14 residues long. CDR3 sequence (DNA): TGTGCCAGCAGTACAAGGGGGCCCCAAGAGACCCAGTACTTC. Amino acids: CASSTRGPQETQYF.

This clonotype was counted at least ten times. CDR3 loop: CASSPGAGANVLTF. CDR3 nucleotide sequence: TGCGCCAGCAGCCCAGGCGCTGGGGCCAACGTCCTGACTTTC. J is TRBJ2-6 and V is TRBV5-1; D remains ambiguous. Germline CDR1 SGHRS, CDR2 YFSETQ. CDR3 length: 14 residues. Trimming left V 4 bases short and J 2 bases short, with 7 bases between.

This clonotype was seen many times. The chain carries TRBV3-1 and TRBJ1-1; D is perhaps TRBD1 (5 bases). The germline V gene encodes CDR1 LGHDT and CDR2 YNNKEL (reference sequence). V lost 4 bases to trimming and J lost 4 bases, with 10 bases between them. The CDR3 contains 13 residues. CDR3 protein: CASSRFGGTEAFF. As DNA, the CDR3 is TGTGCCAGCAGCCGATTCGGGGGCACTGAAGCTTTCTTT.

This clonotype was detected ten times or more. The genes are TRBV10-3 and TRBJ2-3, with 10 bases aligning to TRBD2. V was clipped by 7 bases and J by 3 bases; unmatched bases: 1. The CDR3 consists of 13 residues. Germline V lookup: CDR1 ENHRY, CDR2 SYGVKD. CDR3 DNA: TGTGCCATCAAGACTAGCGGGACAGATACGCAGTATTTT. Amino acids: CAIKTSGTDTQYF.

This clonotype appeared a few times. The chain combines TRBV4-1 with TRBJ2-1; D possibly corresponds to TRBD2 (6 bases). Germline values: CDR1 MGHRA, CDR2 YSYEKL. This CDR3 contains 20 residues. V gave up 0 bases and J gave up 2 bases, with 23 bases separating them. The CDR3 here is CASSQDTSFLYYHTYNEQFF. CDR3 DNA: TGCGCCAGCAGCCAAGATACTAGCTTCCTTTACTATCATACCTACAATGAGCAGTTCTTC.

This clonotype occurred a few times. V is TRBV7-9 and J is TRBJ2-1, with D unresolved. CDR1 SEHNR and CDR2 FQNEAQ come from the germline V gene (reference sequence). The CDR3 covers 13 residues. Trimming took off 5 bases at V and 8 bases at J, with 13 bases between the two ends. The CDR3 DNA follows: TGTGCCAGCAGCAACTCCCTAGACCATGAGCAGTTCTTC. Translating gives CASSNSLDHEQFF.

This clonotype was recorded a few times. The V and J genes are TRBV27 and TRBJ2-1; 8 nucleotides line up with TRBD2. The CDR3 is 13 residues long. Germline V CDR1 and CDR2: MNHEY, SMNVEV (reference sequence). The J segment lost 9 bases and the V segment lost 2 bases, leaving 3 bases of the junction unmatched. CDR3 DNA sequence: TGTGCCAGCAGTTTAGCGGGGGGCGGTGAGCAGTTCTTC. It encodes CASSLAGGGEQFF.

This clonotype came up a few times. V and J are TRBV5-1 and TRBJ2-1, with D possibly being TRBD1 (5 bases). This CDR3 contains 16 residues. The germline V and J ends were trimmed by 1 base and 6 bases, with 17 bases remaining between them. Germline lookup yields CDR1 SGHRS and CDR2 YFSETQ. The CDR3 reads CASSLQGEGSSNEQFF. As DNA, the CDR3 is TGCGCCAGCAGCTTGCAAGGGGAAGGAAGTAGCAATGAGCAGTTCTTC.

The rearrangement uses TRBV4-1 and TRBJ2-1; possible D gene TRBD1, 6 bases. Germline V gene lookup returns CDR1 MGHRA and CDR2 YSYEKL. The CDR3 sequence is 14 residues long. Deletions cut 1 base from V and 6 bases from J, with 10 bases between. The CDR3 here is CASSQGWTANEQFF. CDR3 sequence (DNA): TGCGCCAGCAGCCAAGGTTGGACAGCCAATGAGCAGTTCTTC.

This clonotype was counted between two and nine times. The chain carries TRBV4-2 and TRBJ2-1; 10 bases match TRBD1. The CDR3 runs 15 residues. The V segment lost 1 base and the J segment 3 bases; nucleotides outside the gene matches: 0. The germline V gene has CDR1 LGHNA and CDR2 YNFKEQ. CDR3 sequence reads: CASSQGTGGYNEQFF. In DNA, the CDR3 is TGTGCCAGCAGCCAAGGGACAGGGGGCTACAATGAGCAGTTCTTC.

The chain couples TRBV20-1 to TRBJ2-3, with 9 bases matching TRBD2. Germline assignment: CDR1 DFQATT and CDR2 SNEGSKA (reference sequence). CDR3 length equals 20 residues. With V trimmed by 3 bases and J by 2 bases, 21 bases remained unmatched. The CDR3 here is CSASPAFTSRREGPTDTQYF. CDR3 DNA: TGCAGTGCTAGTCCGGCTTTCACTAGTCGGCGGGAGGGCCCCACAGATACGCAGTATTTT.

The table lists this clonotype with many counts. The V call is TRBV5-1, the J call TRBJ2-2, with 9 positions matching TRBD1. The CDR3 has 15 residues. The ends lost 4 bases at V and 5 bases at J; junction bases unmatched: 6. Germline V CDR1 and CDR2: SGHRS, YFSETQ. The CDR3 DNA follows: TGCGCCAGCAGCGCGGGACAGGGTGGGACCGGGGAGCTGTTTTTT. This gives the protein CASSAGQGGTGELFF. Combining the CDR3 with reference TRBV5-1 and TRBJ2-2 gives the whole variable domain KAGVTQTPRYLIKTRGQQVTLSCSPISGHRSVSWYQQTPGQGLQFLFEYFSETQRNKGNFPGRFSGRQFSNSRSEMNVSTLELGDSALYLCASSAGQGGTGELFFGEGSRLTVL.

This clonotype has ten or more counts. V usage is TRBV12-3 or TRBV12-4 and J usage is TRBJ2-5; no reliable D call. The CDR3 contains 13 residues. V lost 1 base to trimming and J lost 5 bases, with 8 bases between them. The CDR3 DNA is TGTGCCAGCAGTTTAGTGCAGGAGGAGACCCAGTACTTC. It is translated as CASSLVQEETQYF.

V usage is TRBV7-2 and J usage is TRBJ2-3; D ambiguous. V was clipped by 4 bases and J by 2 bases, with 13 bases between them. The CDR3 consists of 15 residues. From germline, CDR1 is SGHTA and CDR2 FQGNSA. The CDR3 sequence is CASSSEFRTTDTQYF. DNA of the CDR3: TGTGCCAGCAGCTCCGAATTTAGGACCACAGATACGCAGTATTTT.

This clonotype was detected only a few times. This sequence joins TRBV7-6 and TRBJ2-5; D is possibly TRBD2 (5 bases). CDR3 length: 14 residues. V was cut by 3 bases and J by 4 bases, with 12 bases left in between. CDR1 is SGHVS and CDR2 is FNYEAQ in the germline V gene. CDR3 loop: CASSLEDLGETQYF. The CDR3, as DNA: TGTGCCAGCAGCTTGGAGGACCTTGGAGAGACCCAGTACTTC.

The chain uses TRBV20-1 and TRBJ1-6; no firm D call. Germline CDR1 is DFQATT and CDR2 is SNEGSKA (reference sequence). CDR3 length: 15 amino acids. Trimming left V 3 bases short and J 9 bases short, with 18 bases between. The CDR3 DNA is TGCAGTGCTAGGTCCTCCGGGAAAAAGGGTTCACCCCTCCACTTT. Its translation is CSARSSGKKGSPLHF.

V usage is TRBV4-1 and J usage is TRBJ2-7; D assignment may be TRBD1 or TRBD2 (5 bases each). Trimming left V 0 bases short and J 3 bases short, with 6 bases between. The CDR3 totals 13 residues. Germline-derived CDR1 and CDR2 are MGHRA and YSYEKL. For the CDR3, the DNA is TGCGCCAGCAGCCAAGAGGGGGTCTACGAGCAGTACTTC. Protein product: CASSQEGVYEQYF.

In this sample, this clonotype turned up many times. The chain is built from TRBV29-1 and TRBJ2-1; D might be TRBD2 (5 bases). Looked up from germline, CDR1 is SQVTM and CDR2 is ANQGSEA. The CDR3 sequence is 17 residues long. Trimming left V 3 bases short and J 4 bases short, with 22 bases between. CDR3 sequence reads: CSVDGALGSPLYNEQFF. The CDR3 DNA is TGCAGCGTTGATGGTGCGTTGGGGAGCCCTTTGTACAATGAGCAGTTCTTC.

The V and J genes are TRBV11-2 and TRBJ2-1; 9 nucleotides match TRBD2. There are 14 residues in the CDR3. The germline gives CDR1 SGHAT, CDR2 FQNNGV. V shed 6 bases, J shed 4 bases, and the junction held 4 bases outside the gene matches. The CDR3 region has the DNA TGTGCCAGCAGGGGACTAGCCATTTACAATGAGCAGTTCTTC. Its translation: CASRGLAIYNEQFF.

There are many counts of this clonotype. This sequence joins TRBV27 and TRBJ2-2; TRBD1 aligns across 8 bases. From germline, CDR1 is MNHEY and CDR2 SMNVEV (reference sequence). The CDR3 extends over 14 amino acids. Unmatched junction bases numbered 4, after V lost 4 bases and J lost 6 bases. CDR3 sequence (DNA): TGTGCCAGCAGTTGGACAGGGTCCGCCGGGGAGCTGTTTTTT. Protein product: CASSWTGSAGELFF.

This clonotype was counted a few times. Here the CDR3 reads CASSQDAVVNTEAFF. Here the CDR3 DNA reads TGTGCCAGCAGCCAAGATGCCGTGGTGAACACTGAAGCTTTCTTT. J is TRBJ1-1 and V is TRBV3-1; no clear D. V lost 0 bases and J lost 0, with 8 bases in between. Germline V gene lookup returns CDR1 LGHDT and CDR2 YNNKEL (reference sequence). CDR3 length: 15 amino acids.

The gene calls are TRBV27 and TRBJ2-7; D is unresolved. The germline CDR1 and CDR2 sequences are MNHEY and SMNVEV (reference sequence). This CDR3 comprises 13 residues. Trimming cost V 6 bases and J 4 bases, with 13 bases left between them. CDR3 in amino acids: CASSNLVEYEQYF. In nucleotides, the CDR3 is TGTGCCAGCAGCAACCTCGTAGAGTACGAGCAGTACTTC.

The V call is TRBV4-1, the J call TRBJ2-3; D perhaps matches TRBD2 (6 bases). With 2 bases removed from V and 4 bases from J, the gap between germline ends came to 19 bases. The CDR3 length is 17 residues. Germline V CDR1 and CDR2: MGHRA, YSYEKL. CDR3 in amino acids: CASSQTASGPRSDTQYF. CDR3 coding DNA: TGCGCCAGCAGCCAAACTGCAAGCGGGCCGAGATCAGATACGCAGTATTTT.